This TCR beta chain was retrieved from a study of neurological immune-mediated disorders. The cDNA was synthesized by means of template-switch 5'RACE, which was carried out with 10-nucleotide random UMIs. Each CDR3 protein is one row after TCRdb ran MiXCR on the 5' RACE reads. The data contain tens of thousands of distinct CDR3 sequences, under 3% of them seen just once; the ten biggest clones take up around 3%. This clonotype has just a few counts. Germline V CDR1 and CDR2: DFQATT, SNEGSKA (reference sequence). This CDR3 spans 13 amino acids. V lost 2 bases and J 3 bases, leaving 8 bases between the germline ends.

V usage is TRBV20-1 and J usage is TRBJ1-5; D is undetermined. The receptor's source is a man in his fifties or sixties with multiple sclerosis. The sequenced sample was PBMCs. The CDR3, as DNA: TGCAGTGCTAGACAGGTGAACAATCAGCCCCAGCATTTT. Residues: CSARQVNNQPQHF.